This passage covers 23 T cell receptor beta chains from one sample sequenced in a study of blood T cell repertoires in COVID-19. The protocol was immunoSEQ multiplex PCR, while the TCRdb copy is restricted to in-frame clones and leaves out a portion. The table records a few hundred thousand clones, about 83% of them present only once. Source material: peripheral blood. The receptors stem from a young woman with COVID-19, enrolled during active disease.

CDR3 coding DNA: TGCAGCGCCTCGACTAGCGGGGGATACAATGAGCAGTTCTTC. Its protein product is CSASTSGGYNEQFF. This chain joins TRBV29-1 and TRBJ2-1; 12 bases match TRBD2. V gave up 7 bases and J gave up 4 bases; unmatched junction bases: 5. Germline V gene lookup returns CDR1 SQVTM and CDR2 ANQGSEA. The CDR3 totals 14 residues.

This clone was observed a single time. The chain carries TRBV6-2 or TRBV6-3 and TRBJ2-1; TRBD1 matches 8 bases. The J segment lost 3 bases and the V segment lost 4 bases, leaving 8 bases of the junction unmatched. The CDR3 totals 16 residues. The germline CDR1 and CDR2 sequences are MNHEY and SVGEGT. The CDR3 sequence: CASSSPGQGLYNEQFF. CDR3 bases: TGTGCCAGCAGTTCGCCCGGACAGGGCCTCTACAATGAGCAGTTCTTC.

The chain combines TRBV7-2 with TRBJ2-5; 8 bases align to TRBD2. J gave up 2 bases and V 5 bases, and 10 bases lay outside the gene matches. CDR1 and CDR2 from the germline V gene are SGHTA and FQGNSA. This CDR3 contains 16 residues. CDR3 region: CASSPQAGALQETQYF. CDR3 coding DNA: TGTGCCAGCAGCCCTCAAGCGGGGGCCTTACAAGAGACCCAGTACTTC. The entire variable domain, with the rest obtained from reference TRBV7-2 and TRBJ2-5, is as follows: GAGVSQSPSNKVTEKGKDVELRCDPISGHTALYWYRQSLGQGLEFLIYFQGNSAPDKSGLPSDRFSAERTGGSVSTLTIQRTQQEDSAVYLCASSPQAGALQETQYFGPGTRLLVL.

This CDR3 reads CASSGQGQGTDTQYF. The CDR3, as DNA: TGCGCCAGCAGCGGACAGGGTCAAGGCACAGATACGCAGTATTTT. The chain couples TRBV5-1 to TRBJ2-3, with 8 bases matching TRBD1. The V segment lost 4 bases and the J segment 1 base; nucleotides outside the gene matches: 5. This CDR3 region has 15 residues. The V gene's germline CDR1 is SGHRS and CDR2 YFSETQ.

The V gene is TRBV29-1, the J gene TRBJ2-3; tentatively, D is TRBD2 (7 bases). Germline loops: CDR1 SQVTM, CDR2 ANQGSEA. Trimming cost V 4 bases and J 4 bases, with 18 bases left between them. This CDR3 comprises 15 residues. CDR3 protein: CSVVNSGPGADTQYF. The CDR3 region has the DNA TGCAGCGTTGTAAATAGCGGGCCAGGGGCAGATACGCAGTATTTT.

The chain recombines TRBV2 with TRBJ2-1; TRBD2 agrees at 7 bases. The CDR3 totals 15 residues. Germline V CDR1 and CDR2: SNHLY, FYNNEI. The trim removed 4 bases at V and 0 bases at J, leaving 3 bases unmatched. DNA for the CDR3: TGTGCCAGCAGTGGGGGACTACCCTCCTACAATGAGCAGTTCTTC. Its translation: CASSGGLPSYNEQFF.

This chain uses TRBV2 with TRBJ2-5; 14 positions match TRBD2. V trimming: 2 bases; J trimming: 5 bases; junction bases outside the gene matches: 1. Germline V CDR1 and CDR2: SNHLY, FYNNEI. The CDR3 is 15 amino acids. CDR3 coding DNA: TGTGCCAGCAGTGAAAGACTAGCGGGAGGGGAGACCCAGTACTTC. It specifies CASSERLAGGETQYF.

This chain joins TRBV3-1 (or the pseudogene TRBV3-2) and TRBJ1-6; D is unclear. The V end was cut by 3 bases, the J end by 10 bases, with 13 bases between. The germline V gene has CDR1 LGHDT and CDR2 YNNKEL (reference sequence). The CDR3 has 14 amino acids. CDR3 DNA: TGTGCCAGCAGCCACCTCGGGGAAGGGTCACCCCTCCACTTT. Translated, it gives CASSHLGEGSPLHF.

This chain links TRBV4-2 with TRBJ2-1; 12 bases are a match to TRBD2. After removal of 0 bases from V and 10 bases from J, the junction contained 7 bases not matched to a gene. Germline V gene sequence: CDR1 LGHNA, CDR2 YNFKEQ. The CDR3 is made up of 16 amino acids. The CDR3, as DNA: TGTGCCAGCAGCCAAGATTGGACTAGCGGGAAAGACGAGCAGTTCTTC. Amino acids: CASSQDWTSGKDEQFF.

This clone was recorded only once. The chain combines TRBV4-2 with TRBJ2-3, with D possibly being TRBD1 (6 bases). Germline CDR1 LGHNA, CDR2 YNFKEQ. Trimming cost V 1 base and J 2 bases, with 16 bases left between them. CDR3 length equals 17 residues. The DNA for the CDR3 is TGTGCCAGCAGCCAAGCCTGGGGGCAGGGGTACACAGATACGCAGTATTTT. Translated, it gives CASSQAWGQGYTDTQYF.

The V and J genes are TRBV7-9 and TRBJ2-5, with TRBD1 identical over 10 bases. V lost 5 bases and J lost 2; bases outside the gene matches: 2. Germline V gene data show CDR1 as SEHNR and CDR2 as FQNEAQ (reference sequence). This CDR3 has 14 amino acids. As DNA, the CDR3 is TGTGCCAGCAGCCAGGACAGGGGGCAAGAGACCCAGTACTTC. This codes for CASSQDRGQETQYF.

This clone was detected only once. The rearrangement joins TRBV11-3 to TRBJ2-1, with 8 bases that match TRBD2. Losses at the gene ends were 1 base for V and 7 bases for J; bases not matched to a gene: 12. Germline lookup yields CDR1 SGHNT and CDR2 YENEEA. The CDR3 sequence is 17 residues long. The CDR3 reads CASSLALGERGRNEQFF. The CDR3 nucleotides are TGTGCCAGCAGCTTAGCCCTTGGGGAGCGGGGGCGGAATGAGCAGTTCTTC.

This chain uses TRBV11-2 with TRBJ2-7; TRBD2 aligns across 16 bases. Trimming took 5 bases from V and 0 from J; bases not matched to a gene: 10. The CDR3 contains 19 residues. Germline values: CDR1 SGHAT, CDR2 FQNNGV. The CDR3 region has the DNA TGTGCCAGCAGCCCCCACGGGACTAGCGGGAGGGCTCGCTCCTACGAGCAGTACTTC. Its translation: CASSPHGTSGRARSYEQYF.

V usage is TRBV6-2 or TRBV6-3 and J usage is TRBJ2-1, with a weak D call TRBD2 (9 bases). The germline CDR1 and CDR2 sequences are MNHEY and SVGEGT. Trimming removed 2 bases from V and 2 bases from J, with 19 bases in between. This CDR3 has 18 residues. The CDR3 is CASSYGDRLAGTYNEQFF. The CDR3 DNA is TGTGCCAGCAGTTACGGGGACAGGCTAGCGGGAACCTACAATGAGCAGTTCTTC.

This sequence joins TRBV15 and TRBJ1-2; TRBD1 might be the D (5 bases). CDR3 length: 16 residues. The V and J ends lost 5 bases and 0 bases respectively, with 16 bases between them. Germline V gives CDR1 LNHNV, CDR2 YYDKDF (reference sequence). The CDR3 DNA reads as TGTGCCACCAGCGCCTTCGGGGGTAGTACTAACTATGGCTACACCTTC. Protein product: CATSAFGGSTNYGYTF.

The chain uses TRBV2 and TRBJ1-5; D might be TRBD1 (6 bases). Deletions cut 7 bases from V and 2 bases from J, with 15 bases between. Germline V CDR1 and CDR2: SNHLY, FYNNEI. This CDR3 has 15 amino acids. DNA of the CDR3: TGTGCCAGCACTCCGGACAGAGGACGCAATCAGCCCCAGCATTTT. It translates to CASTPDRGRNQPQHF.

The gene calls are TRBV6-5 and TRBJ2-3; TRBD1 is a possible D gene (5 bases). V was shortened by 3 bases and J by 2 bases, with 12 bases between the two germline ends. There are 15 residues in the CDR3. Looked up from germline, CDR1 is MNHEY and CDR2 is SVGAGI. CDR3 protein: CASSYGMTATDTQYF. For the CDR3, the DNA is TGTGCCAGCAGTTATGGGATGACAGCCACAGATACGCAGTATTTT.

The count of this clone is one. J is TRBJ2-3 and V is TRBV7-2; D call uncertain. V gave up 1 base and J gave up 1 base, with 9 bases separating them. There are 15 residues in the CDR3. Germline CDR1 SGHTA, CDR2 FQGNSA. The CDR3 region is CASSLDGGRTDTQYF. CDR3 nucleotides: TGTGCCAGCAGCTTAGACGGCGGTCGCACAGATACGCAGTATTTT. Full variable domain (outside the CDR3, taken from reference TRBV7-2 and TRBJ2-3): GAGVSQSPSNKVTEKGKDVELRCDPISGHTALYWYRQSLGQGLEFLIYFQGNSAPDKSGLPSDRFSAERTGGSVSTLTIQRTQQEDSAVYLCASSLDGGRTDTQYFGPGTRLTVL.

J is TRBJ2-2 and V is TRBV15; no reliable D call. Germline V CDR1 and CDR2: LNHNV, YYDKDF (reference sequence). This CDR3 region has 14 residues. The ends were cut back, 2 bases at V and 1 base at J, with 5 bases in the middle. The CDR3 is CATSRQMNTGELFF. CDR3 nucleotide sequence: TGTGCCACCAGCAGACAGATGAACACCGGGGAGCTGTTTTTT.

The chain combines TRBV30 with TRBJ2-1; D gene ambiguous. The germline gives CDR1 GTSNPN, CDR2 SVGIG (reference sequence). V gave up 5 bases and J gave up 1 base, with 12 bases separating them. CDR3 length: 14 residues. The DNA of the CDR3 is TGTGCCTGGTGCCCGGGTTTGTCCTACAATGAGCAGTTCTTC. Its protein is CAWCPGLSYNEQFF. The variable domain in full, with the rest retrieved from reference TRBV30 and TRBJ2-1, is SQTIHQWPATLVQPVGSPLSLECTVEGTSNPNLYWYRQAAGRGLQLLFYSVGIGQISSEVPQNLSASRPQDRQFILSSKKLLLSDSGFYLCAWCPGLSYNEQFFGPGTRLTVL.

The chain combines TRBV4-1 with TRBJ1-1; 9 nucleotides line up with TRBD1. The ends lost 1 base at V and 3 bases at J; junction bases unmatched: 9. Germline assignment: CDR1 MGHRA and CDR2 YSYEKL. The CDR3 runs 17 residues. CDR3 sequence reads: CASSQGTGAVRDTEAFF. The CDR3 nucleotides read TGCGCCAGCAGCCAAGGGACAGGGGCAGTAAGGGACACTGAAGCTTTCTTT.

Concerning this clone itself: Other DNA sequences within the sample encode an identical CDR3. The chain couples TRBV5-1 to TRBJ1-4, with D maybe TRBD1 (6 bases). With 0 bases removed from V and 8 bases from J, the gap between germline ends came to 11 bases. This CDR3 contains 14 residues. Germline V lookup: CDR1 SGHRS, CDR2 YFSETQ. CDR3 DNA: TGCGCCAGCAGCTTGGAACAGGGTGGGGAAAAACTGTTTTTT. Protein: CASSLEQGGEKLFF.

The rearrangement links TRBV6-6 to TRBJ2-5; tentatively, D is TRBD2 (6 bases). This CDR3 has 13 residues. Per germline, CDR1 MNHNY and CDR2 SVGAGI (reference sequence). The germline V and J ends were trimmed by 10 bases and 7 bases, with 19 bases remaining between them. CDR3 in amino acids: CATRTTDVGTQYF. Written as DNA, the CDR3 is TGTGCCACCCGGACTACAGATGTGGGGACCCAGTACTTC.